The 18 T cell receptor beta chains reported below all come from one sample, sequenced in a study of blood T cells in healthy people across ages. A second 7 to 11 cycle PCR used barcoded and J-beta primers. Via MiXCR, TCRdb re-called the 5' RACE reads, giving one row per CDR3 protein. Of about 290,000 distinct CDR3 sequences listed, roughly 27% are singletons. The material sequenced was blood. Every receptor here comes from a woman aged 70-85 years in good health.

The genes are TRBV25-1 and TRBJ2-1, with D hard to call. The CDR3 runs 15 residues. Trimming cost V 6 bases and J 2 bases, with 14 bases left between them. Per germline, CDR1 MGHDK and CDR2 SYGVNS. The CDR3 here is CASSPNSDPYNEQFF. The DNA of the CDR3 is TGTGCCAGCAGCCCAAATTCGGACCCCTACAATGAGCAGTTCTTC.

This clonotype was counted only a few times. This chain connects TRBV7-3 to TRBJ2-5; D possibly uses TRBD1 or TRBD2 (5 bases each). The end of the DNA is better explained by TRBJ2-1, so the J call may be wrong. CDR1 and CDR2 (germline): SGHTA, FQGTGA. This CDR3 spans 14 amino acids. In nucleotides, the CDR3 is TGTGCCAGCAGCTCCGGGGACGGTTTCAATGAGCAGTTCTTC. Translation: CASSSGDGFNEQFF.

V usage is TRBV29-1 and J usage is TRBJ1-1, with TRBD1 matching 8 bases. The CDR3 extends over 15 amino acids. CDR1 SQVTM and CDR2 ANQGSEA come from the germline V gene. V was pared by 6 bases and J by 6 bases, with 15 bases of the junction left unmatched. The CDR3 DNA is TGCAGCGTGGGGGCCGTGGCAGGGGGCTTCGCTGAAGCTTTCTTT. Its protein product is CSVGAVAGGFAEAFF.

The chain recombines TRBV12-3 or TRBV12-4 with TRBJ1-1, with 8 bases fitting TRBD1. With 4 bases clipped from V and 3 bases from J, the junction kept 10 bases outside the gene matches. CDR3 length equals 16 residues. For the CDR3, the DNA is TGTGCCAGCAGTTCACCTCCGGGACAGGTGGACACTGAAGCTTTCTTT. Protein: CASSSPPGQVDTEAFF.

Only a few counts were recorded for this clonotype. V gene TRBV7-8 combines with J gene TRBJ2-5; the match to TRBD2 covers 7 bases. The better agreement between TRBJ2-7 and the DNA end casts doubt on the J call. The germline V gene has CDR1 SGHVS and CDR2 FQNEAQ. The CDR3 contains 14 residues. CDR3 nucleotide sequence: TGTGCCAGCAGCCCCTGGGACTACTCCTACGAGCAGTACTTC. Translation gives CASSPWDYSYEQYF.

This clonotype occurred a few times. The chain's CDR3 is CSSVQRQIYEQYF. The DNA for the CDR3 is TGCAGCTCCGTCCAGCGACAGATCTACGAGCAGTACTTC. The J gene is TRBJ2-7, the V gene TRBV20-1; the D gene is possibly TRBD1 (5 bases). CDR3 length: 13 amino acids. The germline CDR1 and CDR2 sequences are DFQATT and SNEGSKA (reference sequence).

The CDR3 is CASSEKGQGLDEQFF. CDR3 nucleotides: TGTGCCAGCAGCGAAAAGGGCCAAGGGCTCGATGAGCAGTTCTTC. The gene calls are TRBV13 and TRBJ2-1, with unresolved D. Trimming took off 5 bases at V and 8 bases at J, with 19 bases between the two ends. CDR3 length equals 15 residues. CDR1 and CDR2 from the germline V gene are PRHDT and FYEKMQ (reference sequence).

The rearrangement links TRBV3-1 to TRBJ1-2; no firm D call. The V end lost 0 bases, the J end lost 8 bases, and 4 bases lay between the germline ends. Germline CDR1 and CDR2: LGHDT and YNNKEL (reference sequence). The CDR3 is 11 amino acids. This CDR3 reads CASSQEGGYTF. The CDR3 nucleotides read TGTGCCAGCAGCCAAGAGGGCGGCTACACCTTC.

This clonotype has just a few counts. J is TRBJ2-7 and V is TRBV3-1; weak D call: TRBD2 (5 bases). The CDR3 runs to 14 residues. Between the trimmed V and J ends, which lost 0 bases and 5 bases, there was a span of 11 bases. Germline CDR1 is LGHDT and CDR2 is YNNKEL (reference sequence). The CDR3 DNA is TGTGCCAGCAGCCAAGAACTAGTCAGCAACGAGCAGTACTTC. This translates into CASSQELVSNEQYF.

The rearrangement joins TRBV11-2 to TRBJ2-5; TRBD1 might be the D (5 bases). V dropped 0 bases and J dropped 2 bases, with 10 bases sitting between them. The CDR3 has 15 residues. The germline V gene encodes CDR1 SGHAT and CDR2 FQNNGV. The CDR3 reads CASSLDGRAQETQYF. CDR3 DNA: TGTGCCAGCAGCTTAGATGGCAGGGCTCAAGAGACCCAGTACTTC.

This clonotype was seen more than once but under ten times. The chain combines TRBV20-1 with TRBJ1-5; D not certain. Germline CDR1 DFQATT, CDR2 SNEGSKA (reference sequence). V was shortened by 3 bases and J by 0 bases, with 12 bases between the two germline ends. The length of the CDR3 is 15 residues. This CDR3 reads CSARWQRNSNQPQHF. CDR3 in DNA: TGCAGTGCTAGGTGGCAGCGGAATAGCAATCAGCCCCAGCATTTT.

This clonotype was seen a handful of times. The rearrangement joins TRBV2 to TRBJ1-1, with a tentative D call TRBD1 (5 bases). Trimming removed 6 bases from V and 0 bases from J, with 11 bases in between. Germline assignment: CDR1 SNHLY and CDR2 FYNNEI. CDR3 length equals 14 residues. The CDR3, as DNA: TGTGCCAGCAGGGCGGGACGGATGAACACTGAAGCTTTCTTT. It is translated as CASRAGRMNTEAFF.

The genes are TRBV2 and TRBJ2-4; 8 bases line up with TRBD1. V shed 8 bases, J shed 0 bases, and the junction held 6 bases outside the gene matches. Germline V gene sequence: CDR1 SNHLY, CDR2 FYNNEI. The CDR3 consists of 15 residues. The CDR3 reads CASERDRLAKNIQYF. As DNA, the CDR3 is TGTGCCAGCGAAAGGGACAGGTTAGCCAAAAACATTCAGTACTTC.

As for this clonotype: Just one base apart from a much larger clone, this may be a read error. The rearrangement links TRBV29-1 to TRBJ1-6; TRBD1 matches at 8 bases. The CDR3 is 13 amino acids. Germline CDR1 is SQVTM and CDR2 is ANQGSEA. The CDR3 reads CSVSGGSDSPHHF. The DNA for the CDR3 is TGCAGCGTATCAGGGGGCAGTGATTCACCCCACCACTTT.

CDR3 amino acids: CSVNGLAGGTYEQYF. CDR3 coding DNA: TGCAGCGTTAATGGACTAGCGGGAGGAACCTACGAGCAGTACTTC. The V and J genes are TRBV29-1 and TRBJ2-7; 14 nucleotides line up with TRBD2. Germline loops: CDR1 SQVTM, CDR2 ANQGSEA. V lost 5 bases, J lost 2 bases, and 5 bases stayed unmatched. This CDR3 region has 15 residues.

The chain links TRBV5-1 to TRBJ1-4; no reliable D call. The V end lost 4 bases, the J end lost 8 bases, and 12 bases lay between the germline ends. Germline V gene sequence: CDR1 SGHRS, CDR2 YFSETQ. The CDR3 consists of 13 residues. DNA of the CDR3: TGCGCCAGCAGCACGGACGGTCAAGAAAAACTGTTTTTT. Encoded protein: CASSTDGQEKLFF.

The V gene is TRBV20-1, the J gene TRBJ2-5, with 12 bases lining up with TRBD1. The J call may be in error: the DNA end matches TRBJ2-7 better. The CDR3 runs 15 residues. Germline CDR1 is DFQATT and CDR2 is SNEGSKA (reference sequence). The CDR3 reads CSARNPGQGAAEQYF. CDR3 nucleotide sequence: TGCAGTGCTAGGAATCCGGGACAGGGGGCGGCCGAGCAGTACTTC.

This clonotype was detected a few times. V gene TRBV5-1 combines with J gene TRBJ2-5; maybe TRBD2 (5 bases). The J call may not be correct, given that the DNA end is closer to TRBJ2-7. This CDR3 comprises 14 residues. Germline CDR1 and CDR2: SGHRS and YFSETQ. CDR3 residues: CASSLLSGAYEQYF. Here the CDR3 DNA reads TGCGCCAGCAGCTTGTTAAGCGGTGCCTACGAGCAGTACTTC.